Listed here is a single T cell receptor (beta chain). The sample is drawn from a study of blood T cell repertoires in COVID-19. J lost 0 bases, V lost 4 bases, and 5 bases had no gene match. The CDR3 consists of 16 residues. Germline V gene data show CDR1 as MNHNY and CDR2 as SVGAGI (reference sequence). The repertoire was sequenced with immunoSEQ multiplex PCR; TCRdb's copy has only in-frame clones and lacks some. The sample yields hundreds of thousands of clones, 70% to 90% seen once. Input material: peripheral blood. The J gene is TRBJ2-5, the V gene TRBV6-6; 10 positions agree with TRBD1. The receptor was derived from a woman aged 35 to 49 who had recovered from COVID-19. DNA of the CDR3: TGTGCCAGCAGTTCCCGGGACAGGGGTTACCAAGAGACCCAGTACTTC. This encodes CASSSRDRGYQETQYF.